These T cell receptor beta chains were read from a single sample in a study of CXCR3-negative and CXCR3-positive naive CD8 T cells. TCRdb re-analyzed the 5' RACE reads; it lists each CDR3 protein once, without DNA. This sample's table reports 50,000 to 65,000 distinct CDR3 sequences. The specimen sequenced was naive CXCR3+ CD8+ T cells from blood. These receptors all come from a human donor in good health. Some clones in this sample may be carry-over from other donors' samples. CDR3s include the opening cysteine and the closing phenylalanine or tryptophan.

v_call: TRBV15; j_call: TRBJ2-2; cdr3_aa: CATSREPLTGRDTGELFF
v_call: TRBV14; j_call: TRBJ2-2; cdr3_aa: CASSPLAGAATGELFF
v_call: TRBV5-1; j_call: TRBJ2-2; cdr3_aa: CASSSPGSSGAYGELFF
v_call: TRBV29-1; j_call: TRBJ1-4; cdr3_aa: CSVGQGYEKLFF
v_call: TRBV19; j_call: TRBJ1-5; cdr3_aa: CASCDGQESAQHF
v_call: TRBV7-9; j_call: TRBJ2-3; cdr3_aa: CASSLPPPSDTQYF
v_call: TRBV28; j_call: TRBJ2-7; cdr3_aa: CASQDRLSNEQYF
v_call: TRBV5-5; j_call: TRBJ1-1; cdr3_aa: CASSPNRVNTEAFF
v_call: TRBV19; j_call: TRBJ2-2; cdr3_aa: CASSIVARTGELFF
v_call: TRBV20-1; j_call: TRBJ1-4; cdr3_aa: CSARDWGQGNHGEKLFF
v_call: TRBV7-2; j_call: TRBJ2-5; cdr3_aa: CASSLLFGPQETQYF
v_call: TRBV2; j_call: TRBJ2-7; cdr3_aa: CASNPKGTYEQYF